This T cell receptor beta chain was observed in a study of blood T cell repertoires in COVID-19 (dated by TCRdb to 2018 to 2021). In terms of the full investigation: Samples covering the acute and convalescent phases of COVID-19 were provided by collaborators in the United States, Italy and Spain. Deeply sampled blood TCRbeta repertoires from subjects exposed to, actively infected with, or recovered from COVID-19 were included in the dataset. The samples were drawn from two sources: the first 160 participants of the ongoing ImmuneRACE study, and 1,254 subjects contributed by 6 global collaborators. The repertoires were made available in a free public database intended to serve as a resource for research on the immune response to SARS-CoV-2. Where available, HLA class I and class II types were taken from metadata supplied by the sample provider and were not determined by assay-based typing. The prospective study material was composed of cDNA or gDNA derived from T cells, B-cell-depleted T cells, or PBMCs. Sample metadata almost always included a de-identified subject ID, COVID-19 status, age in years and sex. General findings and caveats noted by the study authors: The quantity of clinical and demographic metadata differed by source and by participant and was supplied without curation.

Participants in the prospective study were enrolled through a virtual design, were aged roughly 18 to 90 years, and lived in roughly 24 United States geographic areas. To assign participants to cohorts, the prospective study relied on clinical history that participants themselves reported in a screening survey and a study questionnaire. ImmuneRACE Cohort 3 recovered participants were defined by two consecutive negative NP/OP PCR tests, healthcare professional clearance, or symptom resolution. Mobile phlebotomists in the prospective study collected whole blood, serum and a nasopharyngeal or oropharyngeal swab from every participant. Participants in the prospective study had the option to provide additional blood draws and questionnaires over a 2-month period. Prospective study blood samples were shipped either frozen or at room temperature before DNA extraction. Here V drops 5 bases and J drops 3 bases, and the junction holds 4 bases not matched to any gene. The CDR3 runs 13 residues from the cysteine to the phenylalanine. CDR3 DNA is the only sequence kept; it has 39 bases, read in frame from the first base. The germline V gene encodes CDR1 MDHEN and CDR2 SYDVKM.

On this clone itself: The specificity of this receptor is unknown. The input lacks base qualities; no much larger clone sits a single base away.

TCRbeta CDR3 regions were amplified from genomic DNA using the immunoSEQ Assay, a bias-controlled multiplex PCR. On the authors' methods: Nucleated cell counts per sample were estimated from amplification of reference gene primers within the assay. To quantify the absolute abundance of each unique TCRbeta CDR3 rearrangement, sequence reads were collapsed and filtered. For each sample, productive Simpson clonality was calculated as the square root of Simpson's diversity index over productive rearrangements. As stored in TCRdb, this immuneACCESS dataset retains in-frame rearrangements with V and J assigned. A fraction of the clones does not appear; measured against another copy, unresolved V genes explain less than half of the discrepancy, and the remainder lacks a known reason. That table supplies the V and J calls and clone size; D and trimming were determined from the DNA. This sample comprises about 300,000 clones, just over 85% of them detected only once. 4% to 5% of the sample is taken by the ten largest.

Sequencing was done on a sample of PBMCs or T cells enriched from blood (not recorded which). The clonotype comes from a man between 25 and 39 years old who had recovered from COVID-19. The rearrangement combines TRBV28 with TRBJ2-7; the central 7 bases match TRBD1. In nucleotide form, the sequence is TGTGCCAGCAGTCCACAGGGGAGCTACGAGCAGTACTTC. This sequence encodes CASSPQGSYEQYF.